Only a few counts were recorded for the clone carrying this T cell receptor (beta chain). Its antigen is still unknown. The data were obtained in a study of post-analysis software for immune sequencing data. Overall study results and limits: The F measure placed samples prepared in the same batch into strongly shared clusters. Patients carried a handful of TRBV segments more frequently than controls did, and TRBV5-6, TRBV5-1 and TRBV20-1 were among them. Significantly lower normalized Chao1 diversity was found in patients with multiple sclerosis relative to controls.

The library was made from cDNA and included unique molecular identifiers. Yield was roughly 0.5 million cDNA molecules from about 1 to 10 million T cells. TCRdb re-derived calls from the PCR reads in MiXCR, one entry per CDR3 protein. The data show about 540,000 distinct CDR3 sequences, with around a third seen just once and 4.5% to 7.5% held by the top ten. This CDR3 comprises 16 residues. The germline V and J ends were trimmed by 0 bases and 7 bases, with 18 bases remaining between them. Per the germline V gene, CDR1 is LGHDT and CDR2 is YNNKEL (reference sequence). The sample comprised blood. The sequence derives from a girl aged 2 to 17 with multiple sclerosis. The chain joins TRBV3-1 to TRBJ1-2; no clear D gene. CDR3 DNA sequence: TGTGCCAGCAGCCAAGATGATGGTCCCGGGGTTCCTGGCTACACCTTC. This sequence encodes CASSQDDGPGVPGYTF.